The next 21 T cell receptor beta chains were all read from a single sample in a study of CXCR3-negative and CXCR3-positive naive CD8 T cells. The libraries of TRB cDNA were prepared using 5' RACE with UMI labels. TCRdb re-called the 5' RACE reads and gives one entry per CDR3 protein, without DNA. This sample's table has about 81,000 distinct CDR3 sequences. Sequences were obtained from naive CXCR3- CD8+ T cells from blood. Subset defined: CD45RO-CCR7+CD27+CD95- naive CD8+ T cells lacking CXCR3 (TNR3-). Source of these receptors: a human donor in good health. Some clones in this sample may be carry-over from other donors' samples.

The J gene is TRBJ1-4, the V gene TRBV28; TCRdb's D call of TRBD1 is untestable without DNA. The CDR3 spans 12 residues. CDR1 is MDHEN, CDR2 SYDVKM, per germline. CDR3 protein: CASSFAPRELFF.

V and J are TRBV29-1 and TRBJ2-7; absent DNA, TCRdb's TRBD1 call cannot be checked. CDR1 SQVTM and CDR2 ANQGSEA come from the germline V gene. The length of the CDR3 is 12 residues. CDR3: CSVASSGAEQYF.

This chain connects TRBV20-1 to TRBJ2-7. The CDR3 runs 14 residues. CDR1 and CDR2 from the germline V gene are DFQATT and SNEGSKA (reference sequence). The CDR3 sequence is CSARNLEGSYEQYF.

V is TRBV12-3 or TRBV12-4 and J is TRBJ2-1. The CDR3 sequence is 17 residues long. CDR3 region: CASSMRVVGLGYNEQFF.

This chain joins TRBV28 and TRBJ2-1; with no DNA, the TCRdb D assignment of TRBD1 cannot be verified. This CDR3 region has 15 residues. Per the germline V gene, CDR1 is MDHEN and CDR2 is SYDVKM. The CDR3 reads CASSLSGGTYNEQFF.

The chain recombines TRBV5-6 with TRBJ2-5; the TCRdb call, TRBD1, lacks DNA for checking. Germline CDR1 SGHDT, CDR2 YYEEEE. The CDR3 extends over 13 amino acids. CDR3 region: CASSLGGGETQYF.

The chain joins TRBV29-1 to TRBJ1-1; TCRdb selects TRBD1, and the lack of DNA leaves this call unchecked. The CDR3 is 13 amino acids. Germline V gives CDR1 SQVTM, CDR2 ANQGSEA. This CDR3 is CSVVTGENTEAFF.

The rearrangement links TRBV29-1 to TRBJ1-2; TCRdb's D call, TRBD1, is unchecked because there is no DNA. CDR1 is SQVTM, CDR2 ANQGSEA, per germline. This CDR3 region has 15 residues. The CDR3 region is CSVELGGLSNYGYTF.

The V and J genes are TRBV30 and TRBJ1-1; as DNA is missing, the TRBD1 call by TCRdb cannot be tested. Germline CDR1 reads GTSNPN; CDR2 reads SVGIG (reference sequence). The CDR3 sequence is 11 residues long. The CDR3 is CAWSRGAEAFF.

The chain employs TRBV19 and TRBJ2-7; without DNA, the TCRdb call of TRBD1 cannot be checked. From germline, CDR1 is LNHDA and CDR2 SQIVND (reference sequence). This CDR3 has 15 residues. CDR3 protein: CASKRRPGQGHEQYF.

The chain has TRBV6-2 or TRBV6-3 and TRBJ1-1; no DNA is available, so the TRBD1 call from TCRdb remains unchecked. Germline V gives CDR1 MNHEY, CDR2 SVGEGT. There are 15 residues in the CDR3. CDR3 sequence: CASSYRRDMNTEAFF.

The chain carries TRBV6-5 and TRBJ2-3. The CDR3 has 13 residues. Germline V CDR1 and CDR2: MNHEY, SVGAGI. CDR3 region: CASSSYIGDTQYF.

J is TRBJ2-7 and V is TRBV14. The CDR3 covers 14 residues. Germline CDR1 and CDR2: SGHDN and FVKESK. The CDR3 loop reads CASSQFGAPDEQYF. Filled out from reference TRBV14 and TRBJ2-7, the complete variable domain reads EAGVTQFPSHSVIEKGQTVTLRCDPISGHDNLYWYRRVMGKEIKFLLHFVKESKQDESGMPNNRFLAERTGGTYSTLKVQPAELEDSGVYFCASSQFGAPDEQYFGPGTRLTVT.

The V and J genes are TRBV15 and TRBJ2-7. This CDR3 has 15 amino acids. Germline lookup yields CDR1 LNHNV and CDR2 YYDKDF (reference sequence). CDR3 loop: CATSRGAGSSYEQYF.

The V gene is TRBV5-1, the J gene TRBJ2-1. The CDR3 totals 15 residues. The V gene's germline CDR1 is SGHRS and CDR2 YFSETQ. The chain's CDR3 is CASSLAGRSYNEQFF.

The CDR3 spells CASSERSLKSNVAPGGYYEQYF. This chain joins TRBV10-1 and TRBJ2-7. Germline V gene sequence: CDR1 WNHNN, CDR2 SYGVQD (reference sequence). The CDR3 runs to 22 residues.

This sequence joins TRBV5-1 and TRBJ2-1. The germline V gene has CDR1 SGHRS and CDR2 YFSETQ. CDR3 length: 15 amino acids. This chain's CDR3 is CASSLGQSSYNEQFF.

CDR3 loop: CASREPGQLQETQYF. V is TRBV2 and J is TRBJ2-5; TCRdb calls TRBD1, which cannot be checked without DNA. The CDR3 sequence is 15 residues long. Germline-derived CDR1 and CDR2 are SNHLY and FYNNEI.

This chain uses TRBV29-1 with TRBJ2-1; lacking DNA, the TRBD1 call made by TCRdb goes unchecked. The germline gives CDR1 SQVTM, CDR2 ANQGSEA. The CDR3 spans 14 residues. The chain's CDR3 is CSVGGAHSYNEQFF.

V gene TRBV7-3 combines with J gene TRBJ2-1; no DNA is available, so the TRBD1 call from TCRdb remains unchecked. The CDR3 has 17 residues. The V gene's germline CDR1 is SGHTA and CDR2 FQGTGA. The CDR3 is CASSPGPTGDSYNEQFF.

The V call is TRBV21-1, the J call TRBJ2-1; the TCRdb D gene call, TRBD2, has no DNA to confirm it. TRBV21-1 is a recognized pseudogene. CDR3 length equals 20 residues. The CDR3 loop is CASSRGTSGLERESYNEQFF.